The 27 T cell receptor beta chains listed next were all sequenced from one sample in a study of blood T cell repertoires in COVID-19. Sequenced by immunoSEQ multiplex PCR; TCRdb stores in-frame clones only, minus some. Of approximately 260,000 clones in the sample, 88% were seen once. The sequenced sample was peripheral blood. These receptors were taken from a woman between 65 and 79 years old with COVID-19, enrolled during active disease.

In regard to this clone: The identical CDR3 is also encoded by other nucleotide sequences in the sample. The chain has TRBV19 and TRBJ1-5, with a possible D match to TRBD1 (5 bases). The V end was cut by 3 bases, the J end by 7 bases, with 10 bases between. Germline-derived CDR1 and CDR2 are LNHDA and SQIVND (reference sequence). CDR3 size: 13 residues. CDR3 in amino acids: CASSIGGDQPQHF. In DNA, the CDR3 is TGTGCCAGTAGTATCGGCGGGGACCAGCCCCAGCATTTT.

In this sample, this clone turned up once. A clone one base away is much larger, so this may be a read error. This chain joins TRBV27 and TRBJ2-3; D is ambiguous. This CDR3 has 13 residues. Germline loops: CDR1 MNHEY, CDR2 SMNVEV (reference sequence). Trimming left V 3 bases short and J 0 bases short, with 4 bases between. The CDR3 DNA reads as TGTGCCAGCAGTTTGTCTAGCACAGATACGCAGTATTTT. Translated: CASSLSSTDTQYF.

The J gene is TRBJ2-7, the V gene TRBV11-2; 7 nucleotides align to TRBD2. This CDR3 has 16 residues. Germline CDR1 SGHAT, CDR2 FQNNGV. The V and J ends lost 4 bases and 2 bases, in that order; junction bases with no gene match: 11. The CDR3 DNA reads TGTGCCAGCAGCTCACTCAATCGCGGGGGAGCCTACGAGCAGTACTTC. Protein product: CASSSLNRGGAYEQYF.

The J gene is TRBJ1-2, the V gene TRBV7-9; D is perhaps TRBD1 (5 bases). Trimming removed 4 bases from V and 7 bases from J, with 25 bases in between. The CDR3 totals 17 residues. Germline V CDR1 and CDR2: SEHNR, FQNEAQ (reference sequence). CDR3 amino acids: CASSSPIGAGRRFGYTF. CDR3 in DNA: TGTGCCAGCAGCTCCCCCATTGGGGCAGGGCGACGCTTTGGCTACACCTTC.

The chain has TRBV18 and TRBJ2-6; no reliable D call. V was shortened by 3 bases and J by 0 bases, with 12 bases between the two germline ends. Germline CDR1 reads KGHSH; CDR2 reads LQKENI. CDR3 size: 17 residues. The CDR3 reads CASSPAVGSSGANVLTF. CDR3 DNA: TGTGCCAGCTCACCGGCGGTCGGCAGCTCTGGGGCCAACGTCCTGACTTTC.

Turning to this clone: Other nucleotide sequences in the sample specify the same CDR3. This chain links TRBV3-1 (or the pseudogene TRBV3-2) with TRBJ1-2, with D uncertain. The germline gives CDR1 LGHDT, CDR2 YNNKEL (reference sequence). V lost 1 base and J lost 8, with 8 bases in between. The CDR3 is made up of 12 amino acids. The CDR3 region has the DNA TGTGCCAGCAGCCAAGGAACGCGAGGCTACACCTTC. Protein product: CASSQGTRGYTF.

The V and J genes are TRBV2 and TRBJ2-7, with D perhaps assigned TRBD1 or TRBD2 (5 bases each). CDR1 is SNHLY, CDR2 FYNNEI, per germline. The CDR3 is 12 amino acids. V gave up 6 bases and J gave up 6 bases, with 12 bases separating them. The DNA for the CDR3 is TGTGCCAGCAGCGAACAGGCGGGCGAGCAGTACTTC. Residues: CASSEQAGEQYF.

This clone has only one observation. This chain joins TRBV7-9 and TRBJ2-7, with 8 bases aligning to TRBD1. CDR1 and CDR2 from the germline V gene are SEHNR and FQNEAQ (reference sequence). V gave up 1 base and J gave up 3 bases; unmatched junction bases: 2. This CDR3 comprises 14 residues. For the CDR3, the DNA is TGTGCCAGCAGCTTAGGGACAGGGTTCTACGAGCAGTACTTC. Translating it yields CASSLGTGFYEQYF.

The chain carries TRBV19 and TRBJ2-5; a weak D match, TRBD2 (6 bases). V lost 2 bases and J 1 base, leaving 14 bases between the germline ends. In germline, CDR1 is LNHDA, CDR2 SQIVND (reference sequence). This CDR3 has 16 residues. CDR3 DNA sequence: TGTGCCAGTAGTATAAACGGGCAGGGAGGCCAAGAGACCCAGTACTTC. Amino acids: CASSINGQGGQETQYF.

The chain uses TRBV2 and TRBJ2-7, with 8 bases fitting TRBD2. The ends lost 4 bases at V and 5 bases at J; junction bases unmatched: 7. CDR3 size: 14 residues. Germline V gene lookup returns CDR1 SNHLY and CDR2 FYNNEI. Here the CDR3 DNA reads TGTGCCAGCAGTGCTCAGAGAGCGGGAGACGAGCAGTACTTC. It codes for CASSAQRAGDEQYF.

Only one count was recorded for this clone. This chain joins TRBV6-4 and TRBJ2-3; 7 bases fit TRBD2. This CDR3 has 15 residues. Germline trimming cut 3 bases from V and 6 bases from J; bases unmatched to any gene: 9. CDR1 and CDR2 from the germline V gene are MRHNA and SNTAGT. CDR3 in DNA: TGTGCCAGCAGTGAGGTGGCTAGCGGAGGGGATACGCAGTATTTT. As protein: CASSEVASGGDTQYF.

This clone was recorded a few times. The V call is TRBV7-2, the J call TRBJ2-2, with no clear D. V was cut by 0 bases and J by 2 bases, with 4 bases left in between. The length of the CDR3 is 14 residues. The germline CDR1 and CDR2 sequences are SGHTA and FQGNSA. CDR3 loop: CASSLAANTGELFF. CDR3 in DNA: TGTGCCAGCAGCTTAGCGGCAAACACCGGGGAGCTGTTTTTT.

V usage is TRBV6-5 and J usage is TRBJ2-7; 8 bases are a match to TRBD2. Germline assignment: CDR1 MNHEY and CDR2 SVGAGI. J was trimmed by 2 bases and V by 0 bases; bases with no gene match: 6. There are 16 residues in the CDR3. The CDR3: CASSYSLLRGAYEQYF. CDR3 coding DNA: TGTGCCAGCAGTTACTCCCTTTTGCGGGGGGCCTACGAGCAGTACTTC.

This clone was seen more than once but under ten times. This chain links TRBV4-1 with TRBJ1-5, with 7 bases identical to TRBD1. Germline V gives CDR1 MGHRA, CDR2 YSYEKL. The J segment lost 3 bases and the V segment lost 5 bases, leaving 13 bases of the junction unmatched. This CDR3 has 17 residues. This CDR3 reads CASSTRTGRGTNQPQHF. DNA for the CDR3: TGCGCCAGCAGCACCCGGACAGGTAGGGGGACCAATCAGCCCCAGCATTTT.

This clone was picked up a small number of times. The chain combines TRBV6-2 or TRBV6-3 with TRBJ1-5; no clear D gene. Per the germline V gene, CDR1 is MNHEY and CDR2 is SVGEGT. The CDR3 length is 13 residues. V lost 6 bases, J lost 6 bases, and 12 bases lay in between. The CDR3 DNA is TGTGCCAGCAGCCGATCACTCGTTCAGCCCCAGCATTTT. This translates into CASSRSLVQPQHF.

The gene calls are TRBV4-1 and TRBJ1-2; the D is unclear. Germline V CDR1 and CDR2: MGHRA, YSYEKL. Trimming removed 0 bases from V and 4 bases from J, with 9 bases in between. The CDR3 sequence is 14 residues long. The CDR3 DNA sequence: TGCGCCAGCAGCCAAGATACGAGGATCTATGGCTACACCTTC. Translation: CASSQDTRIYGYTF.

The gene calls are TRBV5-6 and TRBJ1-6, with D possibly being TRBD1 (5 bases). The ends were cut back, 2 bases at V and 8 bases at J, with 14 bases in the middle. The length of the CDR3 is 15 residues. The germline gives CDR1 SGHDT, CDR2 YYEEEE. The CDR3, as DNA: TGTGCCAGCAGCTTACTGGGCCAGGGTGATTCACCCCTCCACTTT. This encodes CASSLLGQGDSPLHF.

This clone was seen a handful of times. The chain combines TRBV9 with TRBJ1-1; no clear D. CDR1 and CDR2 from the germline V gene are SGDLS and YYNGEE. The CDR3 runs to 14 residues. The germline V and J ends were trimmed by 4 bases and 1 base, with 11 bases remaining between them. The CDR3 bases are TGTGCCAGCAGCCCCGACCGGAGGAACACTGAAGCTTTCTTT. This sequence encodes CASSPDRRNTEAFF. Variable domain in full (rest from reference TRBV9 and TRBJ1-1): DSGVTQTPKHLITATGQRVTLRCSPRSGDLSVYWYQQSLDQGLQFLIQYYNGEERAKGNILERFSAQQFPDLHSELNLSSLELGDSALYFCASSPDRRNTEAFFGQGTRLTVV.

This clone occurred many times. The chain carries TRBV7-3 and TRBJ2-2, with 11 bases matching TRBD1. V gave up 5 bases and J gave up 7 bases; unmatched junction bases: 6. Germline CDR1 is SGHTA and CDR2 is FQGTGA. This CDR3 is 15 amino acids long. The CDR3 sequence is CASSQGQGEVGELFF. The CDR3 DNA reads TGTGCCAGCAGCCAGGGACAGGGGGAAGTCGGGGAGCTGTTTTTT.

As to this clone: Other nucleotide sequences from this sample produce the same CDR3. CDR3 DNA sequence: TGTGCCAGCAGTGAATACAGCTACGAGCAGTACTTC. Amino acid sequence: CASSEYSYEQYF. The chain links TRBV6-1 to TRBJ2-7; D remains ambiguous. The germline V gene encodes CDR1 MNHNS and CDR2 SASEGT. V lost 2 bases, J lost 3 bases, and 5 bases lay in between. This CDR3 spans 12 amino acids.

The chain uses TRBV5-1 and TRBJ2-1; D is ambiguous. The CDR3 is 16 amino acids. V lost 0 bases to trimming and J lost 2 bases, with 12 bases between them. Per the germline V gene, CDR1 is SGHRS and CDR2 is YFSETQ. CDR3 coding DNA: TGCGCCAGCAGCTTGGCCGGCGGTATAGCCTACAATGAGCAGTTCTTC. Translating it yields CASSLAGGIAYNEQFF.

The V and J genes are TRBV3-1 (or the pseudogene TRBV3-2) and TRBJ1-1; D call uncertain. Germline V gives CDR1 LGHDT, CDR2 YNNKEL (reference sequence). V gave up 3 bases and J gave up 4 bases, with 6 bases separating them. The length of the CDR3 is 12 residues. CDR3 in amino acids: CASSQGSTEAFF. The CDR3 DNA reads as TGTGCCAGCAGCCAGGGCTCCACTGAAGCTTTCTTT.

The chain combines TRBV11-2 with TRBJ1-4, with 7 bases aligning to TRBD1. Germline trimming cut 2 bases from V and 7 bases from J; bases unmatched to any gene: 4. The CDR3 is 14 amino acids. CDR1 is SGHAT and CDR2 is FQNNGV in the germline V gene. In DNA form, the CDR3 reads TGTGCCAGCAGCTTAAGGGGGCATGGTGAAAAACTGTTTTTT. Translation: CASSLRGHGEKLFF.

In its sample, this clone was seen once. The chain has TRBV3-1 (or the pseudogene TRBV3-2) and TRBJ1-2; D is possibly TRBD1 (5 bases). There are 15 residues in the CDR3. The germline gives CDR1 LGHDT, CDR2 YNNKEL (reference sequence). Trimming removed 0 bases at V and 6 bases at J, with 14 bases between. DNA for the CDR3: TGTGCCAGCAGCCAAGATCGGCAGGGCAGTGATGGCTACACCTTC. Its protein product is CASSQDRQGSDGYTF.

The rearrangement links TRBV11-3 to TRBJ2-7, with D unclear. The V and J ends lost 0 bases and 1 base respectively, with 10 bases between them. This CDR3 has 15 amino acids. Germline V gene lookup returns CDR1 SGHNT and CDR2 YENEEA. The CDR3 DNA sequence: TGTGCCAGCAGCTTAGAGACGGCGGTTTCCTACGAGCAGTACTTC. Its translation: CASSLETAVSYEQYF.

In this sample, this clone turned up once. The chain couples TRBV19 to TRBJ1-1; TRBD1 might be the D (6 bases). Germline CDR1 reads LNHDA; CDR2 reads SQIVND (reference sequence). Trimming removed 7 bases at V and 6 bases at J, with 12 bases between. CDR3 size: 12 residues. Written as DNA, the CDR3 is TGTGCCAGTAACTTACAGGGCTCTGAAGCTTTCTTT. It specifies CASNLQGSEAFF.

The chain couples TRBV6-2 or TRBV6-3 to TRBJ1-3; D not resolved. The CDR3 is 15 residues long. Looked up from germline, CDR1 is MNHEY and CDR2 is SVGEGT. Trimming removed 2 bases at V and 0 bases at J, with 8 bases between. This CDR3 reads CASSYGRVSGNTIYF. DNA of the CDR3: TGTGCCAGCAGTTACGGGCGGGTCTCTGGAAACACCATATATTTT.